The rows below give T cell receptor beta chains drawn from one sample of a study of regulatory T cells in long-lasting Graves disease. TCRdb used MiXCR to reprocess the multiplex PCR reads, holding one entry per CDR3 protein. The sample has roughly 500,000 distinct CDR3 sequences, roughly 13% seen once. These data were likewise used in another study, on T cells in Graves' hyperthyroidism and ophthalmopathy.

The sequencing used peripheral blood mononuclear cells (PBMCs), collected at new diagnosis, from a patient treated with antithyroid drugs. All receptors derive from a man in his thirties or forties with Graves disease. The CDR3 runs from the conserved cysteine through the conserved F or W. The order of the fields is V gene, D gene, clone size, J gene, CDR3 DNA, CDR3 protein. The D gene is left open where the match is weak. Size is stated for part of the rows, as once, few or many counts, or as a class when the clone is expanded.

TRBV24-1	TRBD1	NA	TRBJ1-2	TGTGCCACCAGTGATTTGCCGGGACAGCCCTCCGGCTACACCTTC	CATSDLPGQPSGYTF
TRBV11-2	TRBD1	few	TRBJ2-7	TGTGCCAGCAGCGCTTATCTTCGGGACAGCTCCTACGAGCAGTACTTC	CASSAYLRDSSYEQYF
TRBV5-1	NA	NA	TRBJ2-7	TGCGCCAGCAGCTTGGTTTCGGAGTCCCTCTACGAGCAGTACTTC	CASSLVSESLYEQYF
TRBV2	TRBD2	many	TRBJ2-1	TGTGCCAGCGGACTAGCGGGAGCGTCTGAGCAGTTCTTC	CASGLAGASEQFF
TRBV5-1	TRBD2	many	TRBJ2-2	TGCGCCAGCCGTGGGCTAGCGGGAGAGGGGGAGCTGTTTTTT	CASRGLAGEGELFF
TRBV27	NA	many	TRBJ2-7	TGTGCCAGCATCCGGGCAGCCGACGGAGCCTACGAGCAGTACTTC	CASIRAADGAYEQYF
TRBV27	TRBD2	many	TRBJ2-7	TGTGCCAGCAGGATACTAGCGGGGGGCTCCTACGAGCAGTACTTC	CASRILAGGSYEQYF
TRBV7-9	NA	many	TRBJ1-5	TGTGCCAGCAGCTTAGGGACAGCTAGCAATCAGCCCCAGCATTTT	CASSLGTASNQPQHF
TRBV2	NA	many	TRBJ1-2	TGTGCCAGCAGTGAGACAGCTAACTATGGCTACACCTTC	CASSETANYGYTF
TRBV9	NA	many	TRBJ2-3	TGTGCCAGCAGCCCTTTCTCGGATACGCAGTATTTT	CASSPFSDTQYF
TRBV27	NA	many	TRBJ2-7	TGTGCCAGCAGCCGGAATAGAGAGTACGAGCAGTACTTC	CASSRNREYEQYF
TRBV29-1	NA	many	TRBJ1-2	TGCAGCTGTGACAGAATGGAGGGCTACACCTTC	CSCDRMEGYTF
TRBV20-1	NA	many	TRBJ1-5	TGCAGTGCTAAAGACACTACCTACAATCAGCCCCAGCATTTT	CSAKDTTYNQPQHF
TRBV11-3	TRBD2	many	TRBJ2-7	TGTGCCAGCAGCCCCGGGGTCAAAGCGGGAGGCACCTACGAGCAGTACTTC	CASSPGVKAGGTYEQYF
TRBV18	NA	few	TRBJ2-7	TGTGCCAGCTCACCAAAGGGGCGGGGAAACAACGAGCAGTACTTC	CASSPKGRGNNEQYF
TRBV5-1	NA	many	TRBJ2-5	TGCGCCAGCGCCCTCAGGGGGGAAAGGGAGACCCAGTACTTC	CASALRGERETQYF
TRBV12-3/TRBV12-4	NA	many	TRBJ2-1	TGTGCCAGCAGTCCCGACAAACGGGGAAACAATGAGCAGTTCTTC	CASSPDKRGNNEQFF
TRBV27	NA	many	TRBJ2-3	TGTGCCAGCAGTGATCCGGGACTTTTTACAGATACGCAGTATTTT	CASSDPGLFTDTQYF
TRBV18	NA	NA	TRBJ1-1	TGTGCCAGCTCACCAGGGGGGAGTGTGTGGAGCACTGAAGCTTTCTTT	CASSPGGSVWSTEAFF
TRBV5-8	TRBD2	many	TRBJ2-1	TGTGCCAGCAGCTTAGCGGGAGTTCAGTTCTTC	CASSLAGVQFF
TRBV15	TRBD1	many	TRBJ1-5	TGTGCCACCAGCACACGGGACAGGGGATGGAGCAATCAGCCCCAGCATTTT	CATSTRDRGWSNQPQHF
TRBV20-1	NA	few	TRBJ2-1	TGCAGTGCTAAACCTCAACCGGGCAACGAGCAGTTCTTC	CSAKPQPGNEQFF
TRBV27	TRBD2	NA	TRBJ2-2	TGTGCCAGCAGTGGACTAGCGGGAGGGCTGGGGACCGGGGAGCTGTTTTTT	CASSGLAGGLGTGELFF
TRBV6-1	NA	few	TRBJ1-5	TGTGCCAGCACTGGGGATGGGGGGATCTATAGCAATCAGCCCCAGCATTTT	CASTGDGGIYSNQPQHF
TRBV2	NA	many	TRBJ1-1	TGTGCCAGCAGTGAAGAGGTTCGGGGCGTAGCTTTCTTT	CASSEEVRGVAFF
TRBV4-1	NA	many	TRBJ1-1	TGCGCCAGCAGCCAGGACCGCACTGAAGCTTTCTTT	CASSQDRTEAFF
TRBV10-3	NA	NA	TRBJ2-1	TGTGCCATCTTGGCGACTGCGAGCTCCTACAATGAGCAGTTCTTC	CAILATASSYNEQFF
TRBV10-3	TRBD2	many	TRBJ2-1	TGTGCCATCAGTGAGCGGACTAGCGGGACCCCGAATGAGCAGTTCTTC	CAISERTSGTPNEQFF
TRBV9	NA	few	TRBJ2-3	TGTGCCAGCAGCGTAGGCGTGGGGTCCACAGATACGCAGTATTTT	CASSVGVGSTDTQYF
TRBV18	NA	NA	TRBJ1-1	TGTGCCAGCTCACTCGGGGACCGGACCATGAACACTGAAGCTTTCTTT	CASSLGDRTMNTEAFF
TRBV5-1	NA	NA	TRBJ1-1	TGCGCCAGCAGCTTGAGTGGGGACATGAACACTGAAGCTTTCTTT	CASSLSGDMNTEAFF